The T cell receptor beta chain described here comes from a study of OX40 agonist ivuxolimab in advanced cancers. Across the whole study: Patients were dosed with the agonistic anti-OX40 (CD134) antibody ivuxolimab.

Details on this clone: What it recognizes is unknown.

TCRdb's copy holds only in-frame clones and misses some; the assay was immunoSEQ multiplex PCR. The sample lists tens of thousands of clones; approximately 90% were seen once. Whole-study results and caveats: CD8+ T cells were the subset that, on average, had more expanded clones than CD4+. Nonresponders, in some cases, also had low normalized T-cell clonal expansion.

The trim removed 7 bases at V and 3 bases at J, leaving 9 bases unmatched. Per germline, CDR1 SNHLY and CDR2 FYNNEI. The CDR3 runs 14 residues. This specimen was CD4+ or CD8+ T cells sorted from blood, taken in a trial of the OX40 agonist ivuxolimab. The sequence was collected from an adult with an advanced solid tumor such as melanoma, head and neck, liver or kidney cancer. The gene calls are TRBV2 and TRBJ2-7, with 7 bases aligning to TRBD2. CDR3 nucleotides: TGTGCCAGCACCCGCAGCGGGGTTAGCTACGAGCAGTACTTC. Protein: CASTRSGVSYEQYF.